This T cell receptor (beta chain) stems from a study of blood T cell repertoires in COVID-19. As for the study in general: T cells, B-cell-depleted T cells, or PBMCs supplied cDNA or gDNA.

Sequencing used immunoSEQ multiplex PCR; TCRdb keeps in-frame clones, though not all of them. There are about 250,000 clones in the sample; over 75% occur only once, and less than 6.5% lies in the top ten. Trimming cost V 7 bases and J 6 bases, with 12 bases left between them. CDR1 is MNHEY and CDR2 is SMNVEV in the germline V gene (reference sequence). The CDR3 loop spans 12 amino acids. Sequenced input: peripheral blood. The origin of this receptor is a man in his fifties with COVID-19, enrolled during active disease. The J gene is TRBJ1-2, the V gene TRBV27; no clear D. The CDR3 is CASNHPRDGYTF. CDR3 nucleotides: TGTGCCAGCAACCATCCGCGAGATGGCTACACCTTC.